This T cell receptor (beta chain) was recovered during a study of T cells after yellow fever vaccination (dated by TCRdb to between 2017 and 2020). Describing the broader study: The SMART-Seq v4 Ultra Low Input RNA kit was used to prepare libraries from fractions with low cell numbers. Bulk TCR alpha and beta repertoires were sequenced longitudinally to track T-cell clones before and after primary and booster YFV17D yellow fever vaccination. Two healthy male donors made up the cohort, one aged 18 to 30 years and the other aged 30 to 39 years. Blood was collected at multiple timepoints before and after primary and secondary immunization, and bulk PBMC replicates and cell subsets were isolated.

The listed sequencing device is Illumina NovaSeq 6000. TCR cDNA was made using 5'RACE template switching, a step that added a universal primer site and unique molecular identifiers. Priming of cDNA synthesis was performed from both the TCR alpha and TCR beta constant segments. Two PCR steps were used to amplify libraries, with sample barcodes and sequencing adapters being added in the second step. Libraries were sequenced on Illumina HiSeq 2500 (2x100 bp) or NovaSeq (2x150 bp). In the original analysis: MIGEC handled demultiplexing of reads and collapsing into UMI consensus sequences, while MiXCR performed V(D)J alignment. Using edgeR on replicate PBMC samples, clonotypes were called vaccine-responding if FDR was below 0.01 and the log2 fold change was above 5 up to day 15. Each bulk clonotype received a CD4 or CD8 identity based on whether the sequenced CD4 or CD8 repertoire contained that clonotype at higher abundance. TCRdb redid the processing of the public reads, applying fastp at Q25 and MiXCR, and retained in-frame beta chains. Every distinct CDR3 protein forms one entry, paired with its most common genes and DNA. These V and J calls derive from TCRdb rather than the authors' analysis. Recorded for this sample are hundreds of thousands of distinct CDR3 sequences; around 5.2% of them occurred a single time. The ten largest clones add up to 2.5% to 4% of the sample.

The table lists this clonotype with many counts. Its antigen remains unidentified. Base qualities are not recorded, but no much larger clone differs from it by a single base. The junction carries 12 bases between V and J, which are trimmed by 3 bases and 1 base respectively. CDR1 and CDR2, per the germline V gene, are MNHEY and SVGAGI. The cysteine opens and the phenylalanine closes a CDR3 of 15 amino acids. The read is trimmed to its CDR3 DNA, 45 bases read in frame from base 1. On the study overall, not on this receptor specifically: The secondary T-cell response was weaker than the primary response but faster, peaking on day 5 instead of day 15. After the booster, most of the clones that had expanded following primary vaccination were detected again (96% of CD4 and roughly nine tenths of CD8), which suggests that memory was broadly maintained. A small share of clonotypes occurred in both CD4 and CD8 compartments, likely arising from convergent recombination. Computational filtering was required because FACS-sorted repertoires could contain abundant contaminating clonotypes from the bulk population. Because the study included only a couple of donors, the extent to which the findings can be generalized is limited.

According to the study, the label for this sample's treatment or condition signals: live attenuated yellow fever vaccine strain. PBMCs were isolated from peripheral blood using a standard Ficoll-Paque protocol. Dynabeads CD4 and CD8 positive selection kits were used to isolate CD4 and CD8 T-cell fractions. RNA was extracted with TriZol from bulk PBMCs, CD4 and CD8 fractions, and dextramer-positive and dextramer-negative fractions. The chain couples TRBV6-5 to TRBJ1-1; the D gene cannot be named for sure. This receptor was taken from a young man who received the YFV17D yellow fever vaccine. The sequenced sample was CD4+ T cells sorted from PBMCs, obtained on the day of the yellow fever booster vaccination. In nucleotide form, the sequence is TGTGCCAGCAGTTATATTTCGGGAGGGAACACTGAAGCTTTCTTT. This sequence encodes CASSYISGGNTEAFF.